This T cell receptor beta chain was recovered during a study of regulatory T cells in long-lasting Graves disease. Described time point: newly diagnosed GD, antithyroid drugs for less than 3 months. RNA from PBMCs was the source of the TCR library. To make TCR beta libraries, researchers used iRepertoire HTBI primers and Arm-PCR of CDR3 regions. Via MiXCR, TCRdb re-called the multiplex PCR reads, giving one row per CDR3 protein. Among about 540,000 distinct CDR3 sequences listed, around an eighth were seen once. V shed 3 bases and J 1 base; nucleotides not matched to a gene: 7. From germline, CDR1 is SGDLS and CDR2 YYNGEE. The CDR3 is 16 amino acids. The sample was also reused in another study, on T cells in Graves' hyperthyroidism and ophthalmopathy. That source adds: Most expanded thyroid clonotypes above 0.001 recurred in blood.

The starting material was peripheral blood mononuclear cells (PBMCs), obtained at new diagnosis, from a patient treated with antithyroid drugs. The receptor was isolated from a young man with Graves disease. This rearrangement joins TRBV9 to TRBJ1-1, with 9 bases fitting TRBD1. The CDR3 region has the DNA TGTGCCAGCAGCGGGCAAAGGGGACAGGGGAACACTGAAGCTTTCTTT. As protein: CASSGQRGQGNTEAFF.